The 16 T cell receptor beta chains listed next were all sequenced from one sample in a study of cytomegalovirus exposure and HLA in healthy donors. With 60 Vbeta and 13 Jbeta primers, the PCR was carried out. Some clones are missing from TCRdb's copy, which holds only in-frame ones; the method was immunoSEQ multiplex PCR. Seen here are fewer than 150,000 clones, approximately 80% observed once, and the top ten hold around 2.5%. The specimen was PBMCs. All receptors derive from a male donor in good health and CMV-seronegative.

V usage is TRBV13 and J usage is TRBJ2-2; 11 bases match TRBD2. Trimming cost V 1 base and J 6 bases; bases outside gene matches: 4. Germline CDR1 reads PRHDT; CDR2 reads FYEKMQ (reference sequence). The CDR3 covers 16 residues. CDR3 nucleotide sequence: TGTGCCAGCAGCTTAGTTGCTAGCGGGAGGTCCGGGGAGCTGTTTTTT. Encoded protein: CASSLVASGRSGELFF.

The J gene is TRBJ2-7, the V gene TRBV5-6; D uncertain. The CDR3 has 14 residues. Between the trimmed V and J ends, which lost 1 base and 3 bases, there was a span of 11 bases. Germline V gives CDR1 SGHDT, CDR2 YYEEEE. The CDR3 spells CASSLNGPLYEQYF. The CDR3 coding sequence is TGTGCCAGCAGCTTGAATGGGCCGCTCTACGAGCAGTACTTC.

The J gene is TRBJ1-5, the V gene TRBV30; the D is unclear. The CDR3 totals 13 residues. CDR1 and CDR2 from the germline V gene are GTSNPN and SVGIG (reference sequence). Trimming took off 1 base at V and 0 bases at J, with 4 bases between the two ends. CDR3 in DNA: TGTGCCTGGAGTGGACTTAGCAATCAGCCCCAGCATTTT. Its protein is CAWSGLSNQPQHF.

This clone was detected once. The rearrangement links TRBV29-1 to TRBJ2-7, with 8 bases identical to TRBD2. Germline-derived CDR1 and CDR2 are SQVTM and ANQGSEA. CDR3 size: 14 residues. The V gene end was trimmed by 5 bases and the J gene end by 4 bases; junction bases not matched to a gene: 10. CDR3 region: CSVLAGSGGYEQYF. CDR3 DNA sequence: TGCAGCGTTCTGGCGGGGAGCGGGGGATACGAGCAGTACTTC.

This CDR3 reads CASSDMNPGDEQFF. The CDR3 DNA reads as TGTGCCAGCAGTGACATGAACCCGGGGGATGAGCAGTTCTTC. The gene calls are TRBV2 and TRBJ2-1; D might be TRBD2 (6 bases). The ends were cut back, 3 bases at V and 8 bases at J, with 14 bases in the middle. The V gene's germline CDR1 is SNHLY and CDR2 FYNNEI. CDR3 length: 14 amino acids. Based on the CDR3 plus reference TRBV2 and TRBJ2-1, the full variable domain is EPEVTQTPSHQVTQMGQEVILRCVPISNHLYFYWYRQILGQKVEFLVSFYNNEISEKSEIFDDQFSVERPDGSNFTLKIRSTKLEDSAMYFCASSDMNPGDEQFFGPGTRLTVL.

The V and J genes are TRBV28 and TRBJ1-1; D may be TRBD1 (5 bases). The germline CDR1 and CDR2 sequences are MDHEN and SYDVKM. The germline V and J ends were trimmed by 3 bases and 4 bases, with 12 bases remaining between them. The CDR3 extends over 14 amino acids. In DNA, the CDR3 is TGTGCCAGCAGTTTTACGGGGCGGGGCACTGAAGCTTTCTTT. Its protein product is CASSFTGRGTEAFF.

The chain combines TRBV30 with TRBJ2-5, with D perhaps matching TRBD1 (5 bases). This CDR3 has 12 residues. V was trimmed by 5 bases and J by 5 bases, leaving 12 bases between them. Germline CDR1 and CDR2: GTSNPN and SVGIG (reference sequence). The CDR3 DNA follows: TGTGCCTGGGGCGTGGGGCGGGAGACCCAGTACTTC. Its protein is CAWGVGRETQYF.

This clone appeared a single time. The chain joins TRBV14 to TRBJ2-5; TRBD2 matches 13 bases. V shed 5 bases, J shed 5 bases, and the junction held 5 bases outside the gene matches. Per the germline V gene, CDR1 is SGHDN and CDR2 is FVKESK. This CDR3 contains 15 residues. CDR3 in amino acids: CASSSGLAGVETQYF. CDR3 bases: TGTGCCAGCAGCTCAGGACTAGCGGGAGTGGAGACCCAGTACTTC.

The chain is built from TRBV7-9 and TRBJ1-6; TRBD1 matches 7 bases. After removal of 5 bases from V and 7 bases from J, the junction contained 8 bases not matched to a gene. Germline V gives CDR1 SEHNR, CDR2 FQNEAQ (reference sequence). This CDR3 comprises 15 residues. CDR3 in amino acids: CASSGSGTVNSPLHF. DNA of the CDR3: TGTGCCAGCAGCGGCTCCGGGACAGTGAATTCACCCCTCCACTTT.

The chain carries TRBV4-1 and TRBJ2-3; D uncertain. Germline CDR1 MGHRA, CDR2 YSYEKL. V was clipped by 1 base and J by 5 bases, with 19 bases between them. This CDR3 has 17 amino acids. The CDR3 DNA follows: TGCGCCAGCAGCCAAGTAGCAGCGATACCTCCGGGAGATACGCAGTATTTT. Translation: CASSQVAAIPPGDTQYF.

J is TRBJ2-2 and V is TRBV29-1; TRBD2 aligns across 16 bases. The CDR3 runs to 18 residues. Germline lookup yields CDR1 SQVTM and CDR2 ANQGSEA. The trim removed 4 bases at V and 6 bases at J, leaving 11 bases unmatched. CDR3 sequence (DNA): TGCAGCGTTGCAGGGACAGGGACTAGCGGGAGGGTCGCCGGGGAGCTGTTTTTT. Protein product: CSVAGTGTSGRVAGELFF.

The count of this clone is one. V gene TRBV4-3 combines with J gene TRBJ2-2; 9 nucleotides line up with TRBD1. The CDR3 runs to 15 residues. CDR1 and CDR2 (germline): LGHNA, YSLEER. J was trimmed by 5 bases and V by 6 bases; bases with no gene match: 7. In nucleotides, the CDR3 is TGCGCCAGCAGGAAGACAGGGGGGGGGACCGGGGAGCTGTTTTTT. Translating it yields CASRKTGGGTGELFF.

The V call is TRBV21-1, the J call TRBJ2-3; no check of the table's D call, TRBD2, against the DNA was made. TRBV21-1 is a pseudogene. The CDR3 is made up of 18 amino acids. This chain's CDR3 is CASSLRHTSPWSTDTQYF. The CDR3 nucleotides read TGTGCCAGCAGCCTTCGACACACTAGCCCTTGGAGCACAGATACGCAGTATTTT.

The chain is built from TRBV7-9 and TRBJ1-1; D may be TRBD1 (6 bases). CDR3 length: 14 residues. The V and J ends lost 7 bases and 0 bases respectively, with 12 bases between them. Germline values: CDR1 SEHNR, CDR2 FQNEAQ (reference sequence). CDR3 sequence: CASISGGVNTEAFF. The CDR3 DNA reads as TGTGCCAGCATCTCGGGGGGCGTGAACACTGAAGCTTTCTTT.

Only a few counts were recorded for this clone. The chain couples TRBV7-6 to TRBJ2-3, with a possible D match to TRBD2 (5 bases). The V gene lost 5 bases and the J gene lost 5 bases, with 14 bases spanning the gap. Per the germline V gene, CDR1 is SGHVS and CDR2 is FNYEAQ. This CDR3 spans 14 amino acids. The CDR3 is CASSHGTGIDTQYF. The CDR3 DNA is TGTGCCAGCAGCCACGGTACGGGGATAGATACGCAGTATTTT. Variable domain in full (rest from reference TRBV7-6 and TRBJ2-3): GAGVSQSPRYKVTKRGQDVALRCDPISGHVSLYWYRQALGQGPEFLTYFNYEAQQDKSGLPNDRFSAERPEGSISTLTIQRTEQRDSAMYRCASSHGTGIDTQYFGPGTRLTVL.

The gene calls are TRBV19 and TRBJ2-1, with 16 bases lining up with TRBD2. The CDR3 has 16 residues. The germline CDR1 and CDR2 sequences are LNHDA and SQIVND (reference sequence). V shed 5 bases, J shed 10 bases, and the junction held 8 bases outside the gene matches. The CDR3 sequence: CASSVPGTSGRGEQFF. The CDR3 region has the DNA TGTGCCAGTAGTGTTCCCGGGACTAGCGGGAGGGGGGAGCAGTTCTTC.